This is a list of T cell receptor beta chains from one sample in a study of neoadjuvant anti-PD-1 for oral cavity cancer. Using immunoSEQ multiplex PCR, the repertoire was profiled, and TCRdb retains in-frame clones only, with some absent. The sample includes about 23,000 clones, less than 35% of them seen just once. The sequencing here drew on tumor tissue, taken after nivolumab (anti-PD-1) treatment. Source of these receptors: a person aged 35-79 years with oral cavity squamous cell carcinoma. Both conserved end residues are part of each CDR3.

V: TRBV21-1; CDR3: CASRRLQAFF
V: TRBV9; CDR3: CASSPTRSSFEQYF
V: TRBV4-2; CDR3: CASSQEGANYGYTF
V: TRBV6-5; CDR3: CASAQGVSYEQYF
V: TRBV19; CDR3: CASSSPGGLGGYTF
V: TRBV7-9; CDR3: CASSSGLARDTQYF
V: TRBV18; CDR3: CASSPGTGTSSGGYTF
V: TRBV28; CDR3: CASSSLGTGAYEQYF
V: TRBV7-6; CDR3: CASSLGPIGTGYYEQYF
V: TRBV28; CDR3: CASRPSSPETQYF
V: TRBV19; CDR3: CAVGPGTEAFF
V: TRBV2; CDR3: CASSEDRAYGYTF
V: TRBV5-8; CDR3: CASSLGQGLQTQYF
V: TRBV12-2; CDR3: CASRLGGRGERGYTF
V: TRBV18; CDR3: CASSPYGQAEKLFF
V: TRBV28; CDR3: CASSNGQGDYGYTF
V: TRBV2; CDR3: CASRQKNQNNEQFF
V: TRBV27; CDR3: CASSWDLGEKLFF
V: TRBV10-3; CDR3: CAIGADNYGYTF
V: TRBV28; CDR3: CASIEEGRSSYNEQFF
V: TRBV27; CDR3: CASSATGTAYGYTF
V: TRBV19; CDR3: CASRSTGTGGGGWNTEAFF
V: TRBV7-9; CDR3: CASSSGQGRKAYEQYF
V: TRBV4-1; CDR3: CASSQEKGVYTF
V: TRBV5-1; CDR3: CASSSSGGNYNEQFF
V: TRBV5-1; CDR3: CASSSTNYGYTF
V: TRBV6-5; CDR3: CASSCGRRSTDTQYF
V: TRBV27; CDR3: CASSFTDTGELFF
V: TRBV25-1; CDR3: CASGAGGRTGELFF
V: TRBV30; CDR3: CAWIYSGAGNTIYF
V: TRBV13; CDR3: CATVRSGRDTTGKNIQYF
V: TRBV15; CDR3: CATSRDGTGDTGELFF
V: TRBV9; CDR3: CASSPTGQAPGYTF
V: TRBV11-3; CDR3: CASSLTGQATEQYF
V: TRBV11-2; CDR3: CASSQPGSRQHNEQFF
V: TRBV5-1; CDR3: CASSLFSGSTDTQYF
V: TRBV6-6; CDR3: CASRKTGGNYGYTF
V: TRBV6-1; CDR3: CASGRRGGGNTEAFF
V: TRBV9; CDR3: CASSPQGGVAGELFF
V: TRBV2; CDR3: CASSIRNSYEQYF
V: TRBV2; CDR3: CASSVAGTGVLGPQHF
V: TRBV30; CDR3: CAWSVLYGYLNTYAFF
V: TRBV7-8; CDR3: CASSRDRGLNQPQHF
V: TRBV15; CDR3: CATSRRWDSRTDTQYF
V: TRBV7-9; CDR3: CASSLALDVEKLFF
V: TRBV5-1; CDR3: CASSPGQGQGETQYF
V: TRBV5-6; CDR3: CASSFGPGGRNQPQHF
V: TRBV4-1; CDR3: CASSQPGRYGYTF
V: TRBV6-6; CDR3: CASILAGTTEAFF
V: TRBV5-1; CDR3: CASRKVGQGYEQYF
V: TRBV11-2; CDR3: CASSPSGSHEQYF
V: TRBV6-5; CDR3: CASSYSEQRGEQYF